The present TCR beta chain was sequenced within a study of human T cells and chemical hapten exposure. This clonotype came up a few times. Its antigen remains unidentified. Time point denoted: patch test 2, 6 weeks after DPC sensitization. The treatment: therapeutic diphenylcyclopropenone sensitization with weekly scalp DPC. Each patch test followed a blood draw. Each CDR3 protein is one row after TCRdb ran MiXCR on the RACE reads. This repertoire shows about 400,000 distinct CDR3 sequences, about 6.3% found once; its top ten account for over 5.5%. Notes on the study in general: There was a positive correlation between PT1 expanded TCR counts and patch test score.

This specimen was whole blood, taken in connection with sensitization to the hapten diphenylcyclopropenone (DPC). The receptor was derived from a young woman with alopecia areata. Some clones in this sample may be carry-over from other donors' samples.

Written as DNA, the CDR3 is TGTGCCAGCAGTTGGCCCGGGACAGGGGGCTACGAGCAGTACTTC. This gives the protein CASSWPGTGGYEQYF. The chain is built from TRBV6-2 or TRBV6-3 and TRBJ2-7; 11 bases match TRBD1. Unmatched junction bases numbered 5, after V lost 4 bases and J lost 3 bases. The CDR3 has 15 residues. Looked up from germline, CDR1 is MNHEY and CDR2 is SVGEGT.